The 13 T cell receptor beta chains below come from one sample, sequenced in a study of cytomegalovirus exposure and HLA in healthy donors. 13 Jbeta primers and 60 Vbeta primers were used for the PCR. Assay used: immunoSEQ multiplex PCR; TCRdb lists only in-frame clones, some missing. The profile covers around 200,000 clones, with about 83% appearing a single time and 1.4% taken by the ten largest. Sequencing was done on a sample of PBMCs. The source of these receptors is a girl aged 5-17 years in good health and CMV-seronegative.

This clone occurred a few times. CDR3 in amino acids: CASSVLNYGYTF. The CDR3 DNA is TGCGCCAGCAGTGTTTTAAACTATGGCTACACCTTC. This rearrangement joins TRBV10-2 to TRBJ1-2; unclear D gene. Trimming pared 4 bases from V and 2 bases from J, leaving 5 bases between. This CDR3 has 12 residues. Looked up from germline, CDR1 is WSHSY and CDR2 is SAAADI.

This clone was counted a few times. The J gene is TRBJ1-1, the V gene TRBV6-5; the D is unclear. This CDR3 comprises 14 residues. CDR1 and CDR2 from the germline V gene are MNHEY and SVGAGI. The V end lost 0 bases, the J end lost 6 bases, and 11 bases lay between the germline ends. The CDR3 nucleotides read TGTGCCAGCAGTTACTCGGCCATGCTCGCTGAAGCTTTCTTT. Protein sequence: CASSYSAMLAEAFF.

V is TRBV13 and J is TRBJ2-2; D is unclear. Germline V gives CDR1 PRHDT, CDR2 FYEKMQ (reference sequence). Trimming shortened V by 7 bases and J by 2 bases, and 5 bases separated the two germline ends. This CDR3 has 12 amino acids. CDR3 sequence: CASTFNTGELFF. As DNA, the CDR3 is TGTGCCAGCACATTCAACACCGGGGAGCTGTTTTTT.

This chain joins TRBV18 and TRBJ2-3; no reliable D call. The germline V gene encodes CDR1 KGHSH and CDR2 LQKENI. Trimming took off 4 bases at V and 5 bases at J, with 13 bases between the two ends. This CDR3 region has 14 residues. Written as DNA, the CDR3 is TGTGCCAGCTCACACGTCTCTGATAGAGATACGCAGTATTTT. It encodes CASSHVSDRDTQYF. The full variable domain, with the rest looked up from reference TRBV18 and TRBJ2-3, is NAGVMQNPRHLVRRRGQEARLRCSPMKGHSHVYWYRQLPEEGLKFMVYLQKENIIDESGMPKERFSAEFPKEGPSILRIQQVVRGDSAAYFCASSHVSDRDTQYFGPGTRLTVL.

This chain connects TRBV5-6 to TRBJ2-5; D perhaps matches TRBD1 (6 bases). Germline V gene data show CDR1 as SGHDT and CDR2 as YYEEEE. CDR3 length equals 16 residues. V lost 0 bases, J lost 0 bases, and 12 bases lay in between. CDR3 in DNA: TGTGCCAGCAGCTTGGCCGGCAGGGGAAACCAAGAGACCCAGTACTTC. Protein sequence: CASSLAGRGNQETQYF.

The chain uses TRBV27 and TRBJ1-2; 7 bases fit TRBD1. The CDR3 has 16 residues. J lost 3 bases, V lost 6 bases, and 13 bases had no gene match. Germline CDR1 MNHEY, CDR2 SMNVEV (reference sequence). CDR3 loop: CASRYETGRSYYGYTF. Here the CDR3 DNA reads TGTGCCAGCAGATACGAGACAGGGAGATCCTACTATGGCTACACCTTC.

The chain recombines TRBV5-1 with TRBJ2-4, with 7 bases identical to TRBD2. This CDR3 comprises 16 residues. From germline, CDR1 is SGHRS and CDR2 YFSETQ. The junction had 3 bases not matched to a gene; V was cut back by 0 bases and J by 0 bases. CDR3 nucleotides: TGCGCCAGCAGCTTGGAGGCTAGCGGAGCCAAAAACATTCAGTACTTC. It yields the protein CASSLEASGAKNIQYF. Supplemented by reference TRBV5-1 and TRBJ2-4, the full variable domain reads KAGVTQTPRYLIKTRGQQVTLSCSPISGHRSVSWYQQTPGQGLQFLFEYFSETQRNKGNFPGRFSGRQFSNSRSEMNVSTLELGDSALYLCASSLEASGAKNIQYFGAGTRLSVL.

The gene calls are TRBV2 and TRBJ2-3, with TRBD2 as a possible D gene (6 bases). The CDR3 is 12 residues long. CDR1 is SNHLY and CDR2 is FYNNEI in the germline V gene. With 10 bases removed from V and 1 base from J, the gap between germline ends came to 9 bases. The CDR3 DNA is TGTGCCACCCCGGGGGGCACAGATACGCAGTATTTT. Its translation: CATPGGTDTQYF. The entire variable domain, with the rest obtained from reference TRBV2 and TRBJ2-3, is as follows: EPEVTQTPSHQVTQMGQEVILRCVPISNHLYFYWYRQILGQKVEFLVSFYNNEISEKSEIFDDQFSVERPDGSNFTLKIRSTKLEDSAMYFCATPGGTDTQYFGPGTRLTVL.

The CDR3 DNA follows: TGTGCCAGCAGTTTATTACCTCCTAGCGGGGGGCCCCGAGATACGCAGTATTTT. It encodes CASSLLPPSGGPRDTQYF. The rearrangement uses TRBV28 and TRBJ2-3; TRBD2 aligns across 11 bases. Germline CDR1 reads MDHEN; CDR2 reads SYDVKM. Germline trimming cut 1 base from V and 5 bases from J; bases unmatched to any gene: 11. The CDR3 has 18 residues.

CDR3: CASSDGAGGHNEQFF. CDR3 nucleotides: TGTGCCAGCAGTGACGGAGCGGGGGGCCACAATGAGCAGTTCTTC. The genes are TRBV6-4 and TRBJ2-1, with 9 bases matching TRBD2. Germline V CDR1 and CDR2: MRHNA, SNTAGT. The CDR3 sequence is 15 residues long. V lost 2 bases to trimming and J lost 5 bases; unmatched junction nucleotides: 4.

The chain couples TRBV4-1 to TRBJ2-5; D might be TRBD1 (6 bases). CDR1 is MGHRA, CDR2 YSYEKL, per germline. CDR3 size: 15 residues. Between the trimmed V and J ends, which lost 0 bases and 11 bases, there was a span of 19 bases. The CDR3 spells CASSQENRALGEQYF. The CDR3 coding sequence is TGCGCCAGCAGCCAAGAGAACAGGGCCCTAGGTGAGCAGTACTTC.

CDR3 nucleotides: TGTGCCTGGAGTGAAGGGACAGTAAATCAGCCCCAGCATTTT. Amino acids: CAWSEGTVNQPQHF. The rearrangement uses TRBV30 and TRBJ1-5; 7 bases are a match to TRBD1. CDR3 size: 14 residues. The V segment lost 1 base and the J segment 4 bases; nucleotides outside the gene matches: 4. Germline V gene sequence: CDR1 GTSNPN, CDR2 SVGIG (reference sequence).

The chain combines TRBV9 with TRBJ2-5; TRBD1 matches 8 bases. The germline gives CDR1 SGDLS, CDR2 YYNGEE. Unmatched junction bases numbered 3, after V lost 5 bases and J lost 3 bases. The CDR3 sequence is 13 residues long. The CDR3 region is CASSLTGEETQYF. The CDR3 region has the DNA TGTGCCAGCAGTTTGACAGGGGAAGAGACCCAGTACTTC.